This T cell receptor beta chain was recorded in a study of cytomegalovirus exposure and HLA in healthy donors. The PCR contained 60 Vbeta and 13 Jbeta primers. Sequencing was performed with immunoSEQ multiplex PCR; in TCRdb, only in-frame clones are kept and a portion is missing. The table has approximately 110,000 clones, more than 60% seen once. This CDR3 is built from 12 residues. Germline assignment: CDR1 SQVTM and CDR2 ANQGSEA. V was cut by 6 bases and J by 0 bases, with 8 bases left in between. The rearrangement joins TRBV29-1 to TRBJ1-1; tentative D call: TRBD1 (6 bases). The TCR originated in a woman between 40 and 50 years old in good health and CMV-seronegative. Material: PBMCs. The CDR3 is CSVQGMNTEAFF. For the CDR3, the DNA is TGCAGCGTCCAGGGGATGAACACTGAAGCTTTCTTT.